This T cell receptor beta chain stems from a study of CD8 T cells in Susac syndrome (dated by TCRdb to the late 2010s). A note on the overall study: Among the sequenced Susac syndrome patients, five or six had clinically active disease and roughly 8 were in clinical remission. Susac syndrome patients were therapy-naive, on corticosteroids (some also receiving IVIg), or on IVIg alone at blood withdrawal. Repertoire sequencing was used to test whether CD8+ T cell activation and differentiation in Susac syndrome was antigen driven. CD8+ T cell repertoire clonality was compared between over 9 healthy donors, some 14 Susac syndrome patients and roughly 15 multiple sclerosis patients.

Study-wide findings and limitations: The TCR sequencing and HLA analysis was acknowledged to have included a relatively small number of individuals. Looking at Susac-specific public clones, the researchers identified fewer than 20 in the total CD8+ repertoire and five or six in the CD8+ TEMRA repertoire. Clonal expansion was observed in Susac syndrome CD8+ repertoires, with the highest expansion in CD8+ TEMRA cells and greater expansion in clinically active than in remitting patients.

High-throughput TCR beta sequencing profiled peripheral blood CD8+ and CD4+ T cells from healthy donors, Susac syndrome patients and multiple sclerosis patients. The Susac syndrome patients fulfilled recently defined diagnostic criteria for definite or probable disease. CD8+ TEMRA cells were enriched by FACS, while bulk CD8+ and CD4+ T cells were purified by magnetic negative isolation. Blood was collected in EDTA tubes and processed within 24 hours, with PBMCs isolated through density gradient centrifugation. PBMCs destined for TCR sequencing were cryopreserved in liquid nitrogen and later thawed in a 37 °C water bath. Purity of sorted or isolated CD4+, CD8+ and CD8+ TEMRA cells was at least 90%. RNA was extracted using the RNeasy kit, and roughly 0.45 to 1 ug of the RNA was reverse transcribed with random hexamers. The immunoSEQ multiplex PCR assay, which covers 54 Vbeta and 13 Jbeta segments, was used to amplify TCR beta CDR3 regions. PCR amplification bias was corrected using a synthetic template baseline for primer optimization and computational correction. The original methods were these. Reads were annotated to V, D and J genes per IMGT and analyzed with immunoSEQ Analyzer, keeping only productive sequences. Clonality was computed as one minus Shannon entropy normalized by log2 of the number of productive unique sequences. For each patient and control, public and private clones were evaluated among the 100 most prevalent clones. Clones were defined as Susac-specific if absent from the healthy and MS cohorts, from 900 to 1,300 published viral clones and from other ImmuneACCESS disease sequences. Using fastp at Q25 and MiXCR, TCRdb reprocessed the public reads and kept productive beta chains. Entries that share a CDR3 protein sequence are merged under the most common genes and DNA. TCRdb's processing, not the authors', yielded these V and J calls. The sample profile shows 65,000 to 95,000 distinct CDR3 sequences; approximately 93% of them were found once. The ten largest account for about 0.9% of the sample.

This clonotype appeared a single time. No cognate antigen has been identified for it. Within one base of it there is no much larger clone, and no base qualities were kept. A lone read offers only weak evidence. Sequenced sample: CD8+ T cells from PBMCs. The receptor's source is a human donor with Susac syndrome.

The nucleotide sequence reads as follows: TGTGCCAGTAGTAGCGGGGGGTCCAGCTCTGGGGCCAACGTCCTGACTTTC. This yields the protein CASSSGGSSSGANVLTF. The chain is assembled from TRBV19 and TRBJ2-6, with 8 bases aligning to TRBD2. The CDR3 has 17 amino acids, counting the end cysteine and phenylalanine. Only the CDR3 region is kept as DNA, spanning 51 bases read in frame from base 1. Germline trimming: 4 bases from V, 0 bases from J; junction bases outside gene matches: 5. The germline V gene (reference sequence) specifies LNHDA as CDR1 and SQIVND as CDR2.